The clone carrying this T cell receptor beta chain occurred a few times. The data are from a study of blood T cell repertoires in COVID-19. Study overall: Material from acute and convalescent COVID-19 was sourced from the United States, Italy and Spain. From T cells, B-cell-depleted T cells, or PBMCs came the material, which was cDNA or gDNA.

Between the trimmed V and J ends, which lost 3 bases and 10 bases, there was a span of 15 bases. This CDR3 is built from 13 residues. Sequencing was performed with immunoSEQ multiplex PCR; in TCRdb, only in-frame clones are kept and a portion is missing. The data hold around 150,000 clones, with around 81% observed a single time. Material: PBMCs or T cells enriched from blood (not recorded which). This TCR derives from a man aged 35 to 55 who had recovered from COVID-19. V and J are TRBV12-3 or TRBV12-4 and TRBJ1-1, with no clear D. CDR3 coding DNA: TGTGCCAGCAGTTTGGAAGCGGCCCGCCTAGCTTTCTTT. Translated: CASSLEAARLAFF.